The clone carrying this T cell receptor beta chain was detected once. Its antigen is undetermined. Sequenced samples came from active juvenile idiopathic arthritis patients. CDR1 and CDR2 (germline): SGHDN, FVKESK. V dropped 6 bases and J dropped 5; count of bases not matched to a gene: 7. The length of the CDR3 is 15 residues. Assay: immunoSEQ multiplex PCR; the TCRdb copy retains only in-frame clones and omits some. This sample has a few thousand clones, with about 80% found just once. This sample is part of a study of circulating and synovial CD4+ cells in juvenile arthritis. Findings and caveats of the study: Compared with bulk blood, circulating pathogenic-like lymphocytes shared substantially more CDR3 sequences with synovial T cells. These repertoires were less diverse than bulk blood CD4 repertoires.

This TCR was sampled from a human donor with juvenile idiopathic arthritis. Specimen: CD4+ T cells from synovial fluid. This chain joins TRBV14 and TRBJ2-2, with 9 nucleotides matching TRBD1. DNA of the CDR3: TGTGCCAGCAGACCTGGGACAGGGAGGACCGGGGAGCTGTTTTTT. Protein sequence: CASRPGTGRTGELFF.